A single sample gave rise to the 31 T cell receptor beta chains below, sequenced in a study of blood T cell repertoires in COVID-19. Clones were sequenced by immunoSEQ multiplex PCR, and TCRdb holds only the in-frame ones, with some missing. The sample lists about 360,000 clones; about 89% were seen once. Source material: PBMCs or T cells enriched from blood (not recorded which). The receptors stem from a man in his forties or fifties in a cohort exposed to, infected with or recovered from COVID-19 (not recorded which).

The table lists this clone with a count of one. The chain couples TRBV29-1 to TRBJ1-2; D unclear. The CDR3 has 14 residues. V lost 4 bases and J lost 2, with 14 bases in between. Germline V gene sequence: CDR1 SQVTM, CDR2 ANQGSEA. CDR3 DNA sequence: TGCAGCGTTGGTGGGCAGCCAAGAAACTATGGCTACACCTTC. It codes for CSVGGQPRNYGYTF. The whole variable domain, filled in from reference TRBV29-1 and TRBJ1-2, reads SAVISQKPSRDICQRGTSLTIQCQVDSQVTMMFWYRQQPGQSLTLIATANQGSEATYESGFVIDKFPISRPNLTFSTLTVSNMSPEDSSIYLCSVGGQPRNYGYTFGSGTRLTVV.

The chain couples TRBV6-5 to TRBJ1-2; the D gene is possibly TRBD1 (6 bases). CDR3 length: 14 residues. Trimming removed 6 bases from V and 0 bases from J, with 11 bases in between. From germline, CDR1 is MNHEY and CDR2 SVGAGI. The CDR3 loop is CASRRDTTNYGYTF. DNA of the CDR3: TGTGCCAGCAGGAGGGACACTACTAACTATGGCTACACCTTC.

The J gene is TRBJ1-3, the V gene TRBV5-1; weak D call: TRBD1 (6 bases). Deletions cut 6 bases from V and 0 bases from J, with 16 bases between. The CDR3 has 16 residues. Germline-derived CDR1 and CDR2 are SGHRS and YFSETQ. For the CDR3, the DNA is TGCGCCAGCAAGACCGGGACATTGACCTCTGGAAACACCATATATTTT. It codes for CASKTGTLTSGNTIYF.

This sequence joins TRBV9 and TRBJ2-1, with D tentatively TRBD1 (5 bases). Per germline, CDR1 SGDLS and CDR2 YYNGEE. The CDR3 is 15 residues long. V gave up 4 bases and J gave up 4 bases, with 15 bases separating them. The CDR3 sequence is CASSPGRAGYNEQFF. DNA of the CDR3: TGTGCCAGCAGCCCAGGCAGGGCAGGTTACAATGAGCAGTTCTTC.

The chain employs TRBV5-1 and TRBJ1-3; D is undetermined. Trimming pared 2 bases from V and 4 bases from J, leaving 7 bases between. In germline, CDR1 is SGHRS, CDR2 YFSETQ. The CDR3 extends over 13 amino acids. In DNA, the CDR3 is TGCGCCAGCAGCTTAACAGAGGGAAACACCATATATTTT. Amino acids: CASSLTEGNTIYF.

The gene calls are TRBV4-2 and TRBJ1-2; 10 positions agree with TRBD1. Per germline, CDR1 LGHNA and CDR2 YNFKEQ. There are 16 residues in the CDR3. Trimming cost V 4 bases and J 2 bases; bases outside gene matches: 7. CDR3: CASSRGQGVGNYGYTF. The CDR3 DNA is TGTGCCAGCAGCCGCGGACAGGGGGTGGGGAACTATGGCTACACCTTC.

The J gene is TRBJ2-1, the V gene TRBV11-3; 10 bases are shared with TRBD2. V dropped 2 bases and J dropped 7; count of bases not matched to a gene: 5. Germline CDR1 is SGHNT and CDR2 is YENEEA. This CDR3 is built from 15 residues. CDR3 nucleotide sequence: TGTGCCAGCAGCTTACTAGCGGGAGCTGGGAATGAGCAGTTCTTC. Encoded protein: CASSLLAGAGNEQFF.

This chain links TRBV6-6 with TRBJ2-6, with 8 bases matching TRBD1. Trimming removed 5 bases from V and 3 bases from J; junction bases left unmatched: 9. Germline V lookup: CDR1 MNHNY, CDR2 SVGAGI (reference sequence). This CDR3 comprises 17 residues. CDR3 residues: CASSPRQGAGGANVLTF. Here the CDR3 DNA reads TGTGCCAGCAGTCCTAGGCAGGGGGCAGGTGGGGCCAACGTCCTGACTTTC.

This clone was seen only once. This sequence joins TRBV6-5 and TRBJ2-5; D is possibly TRBD1 (5 bases). The V gene lost 7 bases and the J gene lost 2 bases, with 17 bases spanning the gap. The CDR3 covers 15 residues. Germline assignment: CDR1 MNHEY and CDR2 SVGAGI. The CDR3 region has the DNA TGTGCCAGCACCCTGATCCAGGGATGGCAAGAGACCCAGTACTTC. Translating gives CASTLIQGWQETQYF.

This clone was counted a few times. This sample includes further DNA sequences coding for the same CDR3. V usage is TRBV28 and J usage is TRBJ1-2; tentatively, D is TRBD1 (6 bases). V was shortened by 2 bases and J by 2 bases, with 6 bases between the two germline ends. Germline CDR1 reads MDHEN; CDR2 reads SYDVKM. The CDR3 sequence is 13 residues long. The CDR3 sequence: CASSLGQNYGYTF. CDR3 in DNA: TGTGCCAGCAGTTTAGGACAGAACTATGGCTACACCTTC.

This clone was picked up a small number of times. The CDR3: CAASGSGDTQYF. Written as DNA, the CDR3 is TGTGCCGCAAGCGGGAGCGGGGATACGCAGTATTTT. The chain recombines TRBV30 with TRBJ2-3, with 8 nucleotides matching TRBD2. The CDR3 loop spans 12 amino acids. Germline CDR1 reads GTSNPN; CDR2 reads SVGIG (reference sequence). Trimming at V came to 8 bases and at J to 6 bases, leaving 7 bases not matched to a gene.

The chain uses TRBV28 and TRBJ2-7, with 8 bases that match TRBD1. CDR3 length: 14 amino acids. CDR1 and CDR2 from the germline V gene are MDHEN and SYDVKM. Trimming at V came to 2 bases and at J to 5 bases, leaving 5 bases not matched to a gene. The CDR3 coding sequence is TGTGCCAGCAGTTTAGCTCAGGGGGCTCACGAGCAGTACTTC. Translating it yields CASSLAQGAHEQYF.

The chain is built from TRBV3-1 (or the pseudogene TRBV3-2) and TRBJ1-2, with D possibly being TRBD1 (6 bases). In germline, CDR1 is LGHDT, CDR2 YNNKEL (reference sequence). The CDR3 sequence is 15 residues long. V lost 1 base, J lost 8 bases, and 17 bases lay in between. The CDR3 nucleotides read TGTGCCAGCAGCCAAGGAGCAGGGGCAGTGTCCGGCTACACCTTC. Protein sequence: CASSQGAGAVSGYTF.

The rearrangement uses TRBV10-2 and TRBJ1-2; D not certain. This CDR3 contains 16 residues. Trimming took 2 bases from V and 0 from J, leaving 13 bases between them. From germline, CDR1 is WSHSY and CDR2 SAAADI. CDR3 sequence reads: CASSEASDGANYGYTF. The CDR3 DNA reads as TGCGCCAGCAGTGAGGCGTCCGACGGAGCTAACTATGGCTACACCTTC.

The chain uses TRBV19 and TRBJ1-2, with D maybe TRBD1 (6 bases). V lost 3 bases and J 6 bases, leaving 14 bases between the germline ends. The germline gives CDR1 LNHDA, CDR2 SQIVND (reference sequence). This CDR3 region has 14 residues. The CDR3 loop reads CASSILSAGDGYTF. As DNA, the CDR3 is TGTGCCAGTAGTATTTTATCGGCAGGGGATGGCTACACCTTC. The full variable domain, rest sourced from reference TRBV19 and TRBJ1-2, is DGGITQSPKYLFRKEGQNVTLSCEQNLNHDAMYWYRQDPGQGLRLIYYSQIVNDFQKGDIAEGYSVSREKKESFPLTVTSAQKNPTAFYLCASSILSAGDGYTFGSGTRLTVV.

The chain couples TRBV3-1 (or the pseudogene TRBV3-2) to TRBJ1-1; D not certain. CDR1 and CDR2 (germline): LGHDT, YNNKEL (reference sequence). V lost 0 bases to trimming and J lost 0 bases, with 8 bases between them. This CDR3 spans 15 amino acids. CDR3 DNA sequence: TGTGCCAGCAGCCAAGACGCCAGAATGAACACTGAAGCTTTCTTT. As protein: CASSQDARMNTEAFF.

The gene calls are TRBV6-5 and TRBJ1-1; tentatively, D is TRBD1 (5 bases). CDR1 and CDR2 from the germline V gene are MNHEY and SVGAGI. The ends were cut back, 5 bases at V and 5 bases at J, with 9 bases in the middle. The CDR3 spans 12 residues. CDR3 residues: CASSRTKTEAFF. In DNA, the CDR3 is TGTGCCAGCAGTCGGACAAAGACTGAAGCTTTCTTT.

A single count supports this clone. The V and J genes are TRBV18 and TRBJ2-1, with a tentative D call TRBD2 (6 bases). V was cut by 3 bases and J by 4 bases, with 16 bases left in between. Germline-derived CDR1 and CDR2 are KGHSH and LQKENI. CDR3 size: 16 residues. CDR3 loop: CASSPPGLQEYNEQFF. CDR3 in DNA: TGTGCCAGCTCACCGCCGGGACTCCAGGAATACAATGAGCAGTTCTTC.

The genes are TRBV27 and TRBJ2-1; 7 nucleotides match TRBD1. J lost 4 bases, V lost 5 bases, and 8 bases had no gene match. The CDR3 covers 15 residues. Germline V lookup: CDR1 MNHEY, CDR2 SMNVEV (reference sequence). CDR3 loop: CASSLRQGPYNEQFF. The CDR3 coding sequence is TGTGCCAGCAGTCTTCGACAGGGCCCGTACAATGAGCAGTTCTTC.

In its sample, this clone was seen a few times. This rearrangement joins TRBV19 to TRBJ1-2, with D possibly matching TRBD1 (5 bases). Trimming took off 3 bases at V and 0 bases at J, with 14 bases between the two ends. Germline V CDR1 and CDR2: LNHDA, SQIVND (reference sequence). The CDR3 is 16 residues long. CDR3 in amino acids: CASSIQRGASNYGYTF. Written as DNA, the CDR3 is TGTGCCAGTAGTATTCAAAGGGGCGCGTCTAACTATGGCTACACCTTC. Full variable domain (rest looked up from reference TRBV19 and TRBJ1-2): DGGITQSPKYLFRKEGQNVTLSCEQNLNHDAMYWYRQDPGQGLRLIYYSQIVNDFQKGDIAEGYSVSREKKESFPLTVTSAQKNPTAFYLCASSIQRGASNYGYTFGSGTRLTVV.

The V and J genes are TRBV18 and TRBJ1-2; D is possibly TRBD1 (5 bases). In germline, CDR1 is KGHSH, CDR2 LQKENI. V was clipped by 3 bases and J by 8 bases, with 10 bases between them. There are 12 residues in the CDR3. The CDR3 coding sequence is TGTGCCAGCTCACCCCAGGGAGGAGGCTACACCTTC. Its translation is CASSPQGGGYTF.

V and J are TRBV5-1 and TRBJ2-3; D gene uncertain. Trimming left V 3 bases short and J 0 bases short, with 8 bases between. Germline V lookup: CDR1 SGHRS, CDR2 YFSETQ. This CDR3 has 14 amino acids. CDR3 in amino acids: CASSSQPSTDTQYF. The CDR3 DNA follows: TGCGCCAGCAGCTCACAACCTAGCACAGATACGCAGTATTTT. Together with reference TRBV5-1 and TRBJ2-3, the CDR3 gives the full variable domain: KAGVTQTPRYLIKTRGQQVTLSCSPISGHRSVSWYQQTPGQGLQFLFEYFSETQRNKGNFPGRFSGRQFSNSRSEMNVSTLELGDSALYLCASSSQPSTDTQYFGPGTRLTVL.

This chain connects TRBV15 to TRBJ2-7, with 10 bases that match TRBD1. Germline assignment: CDR1 LNHNV and CDR2 YYDKDF (reference sequence). The CDR3 has 16 amino acids. The V and J ends lost 0 bases and 3 bases, in that order; junction bases with no gene match: 5. CDR3: CATSRDPGQGYYEQYF. The DNA for the CDR3 is TGTGCCACCAGCAGAGATCCGGGACAGGGGTACTACGAGCAGTACTTC.

The V and J genes are TRBV11-3 and TRBJ2-1; D may be TRBD1 (5 bases). Germline loops: CDR1 SGHNT, CDR2 YENEEA. The V gene lost 4 bases and the J gene lost 1 base, with 17 bases spanning the gap. This CDR3 region has 17 residues. This chain's CDR3 is CASSSGLRGRSYNEQFF. In nucleotides, the CDR3 is TGTGCCAGCAGCTCGGGTCTTAGGGGAAGGTCCTACAATGAGCAGTTCTTC.

V gene TRBV5-1 combines with J gene TRBJ2-7; tentative D call: TRBD2 (6 bases). The CDR3 runs to 13 residues. Looked up from germline, CDR1 is SGHRS and CDR2 is YFSETQ. V was pared by 3 bases and J by 7 bases, with 14 bases between. The CDR3 here is CASSYDEGREQYF. CDR3 coding DNA: TGCGCCAGCAGCTACGACGAGGGGAGGGAGCAGTACTTC.

This clone has a single count. The junction shows a germline mismatch at one end, possibly a read error. This sequence joins TRBV28 and TRBJ2-1; D remains unclear. The CDR3 extends over 11 amino acids. Germline V gene sequence: CDR1 MDHEN, CDR2 SYDVKM. CDR3 residues: CASSTYYEQFF. In nucleotides, the CDR3 is TGTGCCAGCAGTACCTACTATGAGCAGTTCTTC.

V gene TRBV30 combines with J gene TRBJ1-5, with 9 positions matching TRBD1. The CDR3 runs to 14 residues. Germline trimming cut 1 base from V and 5 bases from J; bases unmatched to any gene: 3. Germline V gene sequence: CDR1 GTSNPN, CDR2 SVGIG (reference sequence). The CDR3 is CAWSEGQGHQPQHF. The DNA of the CDR3 is TGTGCCTGGAGTGAAGGACAGGGGCATCAGCCCCAGCATTTT.

The chain uses TRBV19 and TRBJ1-5, with a weak D call TRBD1 (6 bases). Trimming cost V 9 bases and J 2 bases, with 20 bases left between them. CDR1 LNHDA and CDR2 SQIVND come from the germline V gene (reference sequence). This CDR3 is built from 16 residues. CDR3 sequence: CASSRLQTGGNQPQHF. The CDR3 DNA is TGTGCCAGCTCGCGGCTCCAGACAGGAGGCAATCAGCCCCAGCATTTT.

A few counts support this clone. The chain carries TRBV7-3 and TRBJ2-2, with D possibly being TRBD2 (6 bases). The CDR3 totals 15 residues. Germline V CDR1 and CDR2: SGHTA, FQGTGA. The V gene lost 1 base and the J gene lost 5 bases, with 11 bases spanning the gap. The CDR3 coding sequence is TGTGCCAGCAGCTTAAGTGCGGCGGGGACCGGGGAGCTGTTTTTT. Translating gives CASSLSAAGTGELFF.

The chain combines TRBV11-1 with TRBJ2-2; tentatively, D is TRBD2 (6 bases). The CDR3 sequence is 16 residues long. V was clipped by 6 bases and J by 1 base, with 15 bases between them. Germline loops: CDR1 SGHAT, CDR2 FQDESV (reference sequence). The CDR3 DNA sequence: TGTGCCAGCAGGCGCCCGGGACTCATGAACACCGGGGAGCTGTTTTTT. This translates into CASRRPGLMNTGELFF.

This chain joins TRBV2 and TRBJ1-6; 8 positions agree with TRBD1. V shed 5 bases and J 8 bases; nucleotides not matched to a gene: 5. The CDR3 has 14 amino acids. The germline V gene has CDR1 SNHLY and CDR2 FYNNEI. The CDR3 is CASSPGQAYSPLHF. The CDR3 nucleotides read TGTGCCAGCAGTCCGGGACAGGCCTATTCACCCCTCCACTTT. The variable domain in full, with the rest retrieved from reference TRBV2 and TRBJ1-6, is EPEVTQTPSHQVTQMGQEVILRCVPISNHLYFYWYRQILGQKVEFLVSFYNNEISEKSEIFDDQFSVERPDGSNFTLKIRSTKLEDSAMYFCASSPGQAYSPLHFGNGTRLTVT.